These T cell receptor beta chains were read from a single sample in a study of beta chain features in type 1 diabetes. Generated by immunoSEQ multiplex PCR, the TCRdb table keeps only in-frame clones and is missing some. Of around 500,000 clones listed, 11% were seen once; the top ten hold 0.045% to 0.06%. Sample: naive CD4+ T cells from blood. These receptors came from a woman in her late teens or twenties in good health. The CDR3 runs from the conserved cysteine through the conserved F or W.

V: TRBV7-2; J: TRBJ2-1; CDR3: CASSPSSLVNEQFF
V: TRBV18; J: TRBJ2-3; CDR3: CASSPPGTSRTDTQYF
V: TRBV7-2; J: TRBJ2-7; CDR3: CASSSKREQYF
V: TRBV7-2; J: TRBJ2-5; CDR3: CASSQGVLQETQYF
V: TRBV5-8; J: TRBJ2-1; CDR3: CASSLWQKLFGQFF
V: TRBV7-9; J: TRBJ2-1; CDR3: CASSLEASGYNEQFF
V: TRBV7-2; J: TRBJ2-1; CDR3: CASLQRERTEQFF
V: TRBV9; J: TRBJ2-1; CDR3: CASSRGSTYNEQFF
V: TRBV6-5; J: TRBJ1-1; CDR3: CASSHSGYQAFF
V: TRBV28; J: TRBJ2-3; CDR3: CASSTAGGRADTQYF
V: TRBV4-2; J: TRBJ2-3; CDR3: CASSRTSGGSPSTDTQYF
V: TRBV4-3; J: TRBJ2-7; CDR3: CASSQDAVRPRGYEQYF
V: TRBV5-1; J: TRBJ2-6; CDR3: CASSLGSAGPPSGANVLTF
V: TRBV5-4; J: TRBJ2-7; CDR3: CASSLGYEQYF
V: TRBV2; J: TRBJ1-1; CDR3: CASSKGYRDTEAFF
V: TRBV4-3; J: TRBJ2-1; CDR3: CASSQDWVAGGQYNEQFF
V: TRBV18; J: TRBJ2-1; CDR3: CASSISGSSYNEQFF
V: TRBV6-6; J: TRBJ2-3; CDR3: CASSPRGPSTDTQYF
V: TRBV28; J: TRBJ2-2; CDR3: CASRAGTGITGELFF
V: TRBV5-4; J: TRBJ1-1; CDR3: CASSLAVRNTEAFF
V: TRBV7-2; J: TRBJ1-3; CDR3: CASSLGWGSGNTIYF
V: TRBV4-2; J: TRBJ2-1; CDR3: CASSHRVRNEQFF
V: TRBV19; J: TRBJ2-1; CDR3: CAASNMGGRLPRDEQFF
V: TRBV7-8; J: TRBJ1-1; CDR3: CASSLMTVAEAFF
V: TRBV7-9; J: TRBJ2-6; CDR3: CASSPQPSGANVLTF